Given below is one TCR beta chain in context. The sequenced template was RNA, covering the TCR beta CDR3 region. An opening RT-PCR round employed HTBI primers and preceded a second-round multiplex PCR. TCRdb processed the multiplex PCR reads anew with MiXCR; each CDR3 protein has one entry. The sample includes 200,000 to 250,000 distinct CDR3 sequences, around 50% of them seen just once. This specimen belongs to a study of Graves' ophthalmopathy and Graves' hyperthyroidism. The wider study: Peripheral blood was collected at initial diagnosis, before any treatment.

Establishment of the diagnosis relied upon clinical symptoms, serum thyroxine, TRAb, thyroid ultrasound and orbital computed tomography. The specimen sequenced was peripheral blood. The clonotype comes from an adult man with Graves' ophthalmopathy.

The CDR3 DNA reads TGCAGTGCTAGAGATCATAGTCGGGGCAGAAACACTGAAGCTTTCTTT. Protein sequence: CSARDHSRGRNTEAFF. The chain links TRBV20-1 to TRBJ1-1; possible D gene TRBD1, 5 bases. V was pared by 0 bases and J by 2 bases, with 16 bases between. The CDR3 consists of 16 residues. The germline V gene has CDR1 DFQATT and CDR2 SNEGSKA (reference sequence).